The 27 T cell receptor beta chains below come from one sample, sequenced in a study of cytomegalovirus exposure and HLA in healthy donors (dated by TCRdb to 2017 to 2019). Library preparation used the immunoSEQ multiplex PCR assay. For the multiplex PCR, a mixture combining 60 forward primers for TCR Vbeta segments and 13 reverse primers for TCR Jbeta segments was used. TCRdb limited this immuneACCESS table to in-frame rearrangements with V and J called. A share of clones is missing; checked studies link under half to unresolved V genes, and the rest is unexplained. Here the sample has a few hundred thousand clones; about 93% occur a single time. The top ten constitute about 1.8% of the sample. Sequencing input: PBMCs. These receptors were collected from a girl aged 2-10 years in good health and CMV-seronegative.

Notes on this clone: Within the sample, other DNA sequences also encode this same CDR3. This chain uses TRBV5-1 with TRBJ1-1; a possible D gene is TRBD1 (5 bases). CDR1 is SGHRS and CDR2 is YFSETQ in the germline V gene. V shed 0 bases and J shed 0 bases, with 9 bases lying between them. This CDR3 has 15 amino acids. CDR3 DNA sequence: TGCGCCAGCAGCTTGGTGCGGGGCCTGAACACTGAAGCTTTCTTT. Its protein is CASSLVRGLNTEAFF.

The V and J genes are TRBV2 and TRBJ1-1; D call uncertain. V lost 2 bases to trimming and J lost 3 bases, with 16 bases between them. Germline-derived CDR1 and CDR2 are SNHLY and FYNNEI. This CDR3 is built from 16 residues. Here the CDR3 DNA reads TGTGCCAGCAGTGAAACCCTCCTCCCTCGGGACACTGAAGCTTTCTTT. Translating gives CASSETLLPRDTEAFF.

The chain uses TRBV11-2 and TRBJ2-3; D perhaps matches TRBD1 (6 bases). There are 15 residues in the CDR3. Germline-derived CDR1 and CDR2 are SGHAT and FQNNGV. For the CDR3, the DNA is TGTGCAGGGAGCGGCGGGTGGGGGCCAATGGATACGCAGTATTTT. Protein: CAGSGGWGPMDTQYF.

The chain carries TRBV11-2 and TRBJ1-1; D uncertain. Germline V gene data show CDR1 as SGHAT and CDR2 as FQNNGV. This CDR3 has 15 residues. V lost 1 base and J 1 base, leaving 10 bases between the germline ends. CDR3 bases: TGTGCCAGCAGCTTAGGGGCACTTTCGAACACTGAAGCTTTCTTT. This codes for CASSLGALSNTEAFF.

V gene TRBV28 combines with J gene TRBJ1-5; TRBD1 matches 7 bases. With V trimmed by 5 bases and J by 6 bases, 10 bases remained unmatched. This CDR3 contains 15 residues. The germline CDR1 and CDR2 sequences are MDHEN and SYDVKM. CDR3 nucleotide sequence: TGTGCCAGCAGTCACGGGCGAGGGGGCGGTCAGCCCCAGCATTTT. The encoded protein is CASSHGRGGGQPQHF.

This clone was observed a single time. The chain uses TRBV4-2 and TRBJ2-2, with D maybe TRBD2 (5 bases). V lost 1 base and J 1 base, leaving 13 bases between the germline ends. The CDR3 loop spans 17 amino acids. Germline V gene lookup returns CDR1 LGHNA and CDR2 YNFKEQ. CDR3 in amino acids: CASSQATSGGNTGELFF. The CDR3 coding sequence is TGTGCCAGCAGCCAAGCAACCAGCGGAGGGAACACCGGGGAGCTGTTTTTT.

The chain is built from TRBV4-2 and TRBJ2-7, with 9 nucleotides matching TRBD2. Trimming at V came to 0 bases and at J to 6 bases, leaving 6 bases not matched to a gene. This CDR3 spans 15 amino acids. Germline loops: CDR1 LGHNA, CDR2 YNFKEQ. In DNA, the CDR3 is TGTGCCAGCAGCCAAGAAGCGGGGGGCAACCTCGAGCAGTACTTC. It translates to CASSQEAGGNLEQYF.

This rearrangement joins TRBV5-8 to TRBJ2-7; the D gene is possibly TRBD1 (5 bases). CDR1 is SGHTS and CDR2 is YDEGEE in the germline V gene. The CDR3 extends over 17 amino acids. V lost 2 bases and J lost 4, with 22 bases in between. In DNA form, the CDR3 reads TGTGCCAGCAGCTTCTTCCCCAGGACACGGAAGGGGTACGAGCAGTACTTC. Its translation: CASSFFPRTRKGYEQYF.

The chain uses TRBV29-1 and TRBJ2-7; 8 nucleotides match TRBD2. Germline V gives CDR1 SQVTM, CDR2 ANQGSEA. This CDR3 contains 12 residues. V trimming: 6 bases; J trimming: 6 bases; junction bases outside the gene matches: 7. The DNA for the CDR3 is TGCAGCGTACGGACTAGCAACTTCGAGCAGTACTTC. This codes for CSVRTSNFEQYF.

This chain uses TRBV7-8 with TRBJ2-2; 7 bases match TRBD1. Germline V gene sequence: CDR1 SGHVS, CDR2 FQNEAQ. V shed 6 bases, J shed 0 bases, and the junction held 16 bases outside the gene matches. The CDR3 extends over 19 amino acids. This chain's CDR3 is CASRTGTVIPTPNTGELFF. As DNA, the CDR3 is TGTGCCAGCAGAACCGGGACAGTGATCCCGACCCCGAACACCGGGGAGCTGTTTTTT.

The chain's CDR3 is CSASTGYETQYF. CDR3 DNA sequence: TGCAGCGCCTCCACAGGGTACGAGACCCAGTACTTC. The V call is TRBV29-1, the J call TRBJ2-5; D is perhaps TRBD1 (6 bases). The CDR3 extends over 12 amino acids. Germline V gene lookup returns CDR1 SQVTM and CDR2 ANQGSEA. V was cut by 7 bases and J by 5 bases, with 14 bases left in between.

The J gene is TRBJ1-1, the V gene TRBV27, with 9 positions matching TRBD1. Germline trimming cut 2 bases from V and 4 bases from J; bases unmatched to any gene: 17. The CDR3 consists of 19 residues. Germline V gene data show CDR1 as MNHEY and CDR2 as SMNVEV (reference sequence). The CDR3 protein is CASSLDSISGQGLVTEAFF. As DNA, the CDR3 is TGTGCCAGCAGTTTAGACTCAATCTCTGGACAGGGGCTTGTCACTGAAGCTTTCTTT.

V is TRBV5-1 and J is TRBJ2-3; 11 bases are a match to TRBD2. Germline trimming cut 5 bases from V and 7 bases from J; bases unmatched to any gene: 12. From germline, CDR1 is SGHRS and CDR2 YFSETQ. The CDR3 loop spans 16 amino acids. Here the CDR3 DNA reads TGCGCCAGCAGATTCCAGACTAGCGGGGTAGGGAATACGCAGTATTTT. This sequence encodes CASRFQTSGVGNTQYF. Looking up the rest from reference TRBV5-1 and TRBJ2-3 gives the full variable domain: KAGVTQTPRYLIKTRGQQVTLSCSPISGHRSVSWYQQTPGQGLQFLFEYFSETQRNKGNFPGRFSGRQFSNSRSEMNVSTLELGDSALYLCASRFQTSGVGNTQYFGPGTRLTVL.

V and J are TRBV30 and TRBJ2-2; D is unclear. Between the trimmed V and J ends, which lost 3 bases and 3 bases, there was a span of 5 bases. The CDR3 is 12 residues long. Germline CDR1 reads GTSNPN; CDR2 reads SVGIG (reference sequence). The CDR3 protein is CAWSGDTGELFF. CDR3 sequence (DNA): TGTGCCTGGAGCGGAGACACCGGGGAGCTGTTTTTT.

A few counts support this clone. This chain connects TRBV10-3 to TRBJ1-1; D gene uncertain. The CDR3 is made up of 15 amino acids. Trimming took 0 bases from V and 4 from J, leaving 12 bases between them. The germline V gene encodes CDR1 ENHRY and CDR2 SYGVKD. CDR3 sequence (DNA): TGTGCCATCAGTGAGTCGCGAACGGTGAGCACTGAAGCTTTCTTT. It specifies CAISESRTVSTEAFF.

The gene calls are TRBV11-2 and TRBJ1-4; no clear D gene. V was pared by 6 bases and J by 3 bases, with 14 bases between. The V gene's germline CDR1 is SGHAT and CDR2 FQNNGV. The CDR3 contains 15 residues. This CDR3 is CASSWGPAANEKLFF. CDR3 sequence (DNA): TGTGCCAGCAGTTGGGGTCCAGCGGCTAATGAAAAACTGTTTTTT.

In this sample, this clone turned up a few times. V and J are TRBV6-1 and TRBJ1-5, with D tentatively TRBD1 (5 bases). This CDR3 region has 15 residues. Germline-derived CDR1 and CDR2 are MNHNS and SASEGT. Trimming removed 0 bases at V and 6 bases at J, with 12 bases between. The CDR3 nucleotides read TGTGCCAGCAGTGAAGCTTTAGGGGTGGCTCAGCCCCAGCATTTT. Encoded protein: CASSEALGVAQPQHF.

The V gene is TRBV7-6, the J gene TRBJ2-1; 13 positions agree with TRBD2. J lost 6 bases, V lost 2 bases, and 7 bases had no gene match. Germline V lookup: CDR1 SGHVS, CDR2 FNYEAQ. The CDR3 totals 17 residues. The CDR3 sequence is CASSLSGLAGTSNEQFF. The CDR3 region has the DNA TGTGCCAGCAGCTTATCGGGACTAGCGGGGACCTCCAATGAGCAGTTCTTC.

V gene TRBV2 combines with J gene TRBJ2-7, with TRBD2 as a possible D gene (5 bases). Trimming took off 10 bases at V and 4 bases at J, with 23 bases between the two ends. This CDR3 is built from 15 residues. The germline V gene encodes CDR1 SNHLY and CDR2 FYNNEI. The CDR3 DNA is TGTGCCACCAGCGTGAGAGGGCTTCTGAGGTACGAGCAGTACTTC. Protein: CATSVRGLLRYEQYF.

The chain has TRBV5-4 and TRBJ1-1, with 9 nucleotides matching TRBD1. The CDR3 is made up of 15 amino acids. Germline loops: CDR1 SGHNT, CDR2 YYREEE (reference sequence). V lost 8 bases, J lost 0 bases, and 8 bases stayed unmatched. In DNA, the CDR3 is TGTGCCAGTACCCGGACAGGGGCCTTGAACACTGAAGCTTTCTTT. The encoded protein is CASTRTGALNTEAFF.

For this clone: At one end the junction does not follow the germline gene, possibly because of a read error. The chain carries TRBV5-4 and TRBJ2-1; 7 positions agree with TRBD1. CDR1 is SGHNT and CDR2 is YYREEE in the germline V gene (reference sequence). This CDR3 has 13 amino acids. The DNA of the CDR3 is TGTGCCAGCAGCCCGTTGCAGGGGGTTGAGCAGCTCTTC. Residues: CASSPLQGVEQLF.

V gene TRBV19 combines with J gene TRBJ2-7; 7 bases line up with TRBD1. From germline, CDR1 is LNHDA and CDR2 SQIVND (reference sequence). Germline trimming cut 5 bases from V and 3 bases from J; bases unmatched to any gene: 16. The CDR3 length is 17 residues. The CDR3 region has the DNA TGTGCCAGTAGTCCGAAGGATTCCGGGACAGCCCGCTACGAGCAGTACTTC. This sequence encodes CASSPKDSGTARYEQYF.

This rearrangement joins TRBV7-2 to TRBJ2-7; D may be TRBD1 (6 bases). V was cut by 2 bases and J by 3 bases, with 14 bases left in between. CDR3 length: 15 amino acids. CDR1 and CDR2 (germline): SGHTA, FQGNSA. The CDR3 bases are TGTGCCAGCAGCTTATTCGTTGGGACAAGCTACGAGCAGTACTTC. Amino acid sequence: CASSLFVGTSYEQYF.

J is TRBJ2-1 and V is TRBV7-9; D uncertain. The CDR3 spans 16 residues. From germline, CDR1 is SEHNR and CDR2 FQNEAQ (reference sequence). Deletions cut 1 base from V and 0 bases from J, with 10 bases between. For the CDR3, the DNA is TGTGCCAGCAGCTTAGTCGTGACTTCCTCCTACAATGAGCAGTTCTTC. As protein: CASSLVVTSSYNEQFF. The full variable domain, with the rest looked up from reference TRBV7-9 and TRBJ2-1, is DTGVSQNPRHKITKRGQNVTFRCDPISEHNRLYWYRQTLGQGPEFLTYFQNEAQLEKSRLLSDRFSAERPKGSFSTLEIQRTEQGDSAMYLCASSLVVTSSYNEQFFGPGTRLTVL.

The chain employs TRBV30 and TRBJ2-3; TRBD2 agrees at 7 bases. The CDR3 is 13 amino acids. The V gene end was trimmed by 8 bases and the J gene end by 2 bases; junction bases not matched to a gene: 7. Germline V gene lookup returns CDR1 GTSNPN and CDR2 SVGIG (reference sequence). The CDR3 here is CAGIRGDTDTQYF. The CDR3, as DNA: TGTGCCGGGATACGGGGGGACACAGATACGCAGTATTTT.

CDR3 in DNA: TGCAGCGCCGAACGGGGGAATGGGGCTGAGCAGTTCTTC. Residues: CSAERGNGAEQFF. This chain connects TRBV29-1 to TRBJ2-1; TRBD2 is a possible D gene (6 bases). The CDR3 sequence is 13 residues long. The V gene lost 7 bases and the J gene lost 9 bases, with 19 bases spanning the gap. Germline V gene lookup returns CDR1 SQVTM and CDR2 ANQGSEA.

CDR3 region: CASSPNGQPQHF. In DNA, the CDR3 is TGTGCCAGCAGTCCGAACGGTCAGCCCCAGCATTTT. The rearrangement links TRBV27 to TRBJ1-5; D call uncertain. Trimming stripped 5 bases from V and 6 bases from J, with 8 bases between. This CDR3 comprises 12 residues. Germline V gene lookup returns CDR1 MNHEY and CDR2 SMNVEV (reference sequence).